This T cell receptor beta chain is drawn from a study of a mutant IDH1 vaccine in newly diagnosed glioma. Turning to this clone: Antigen specificity is unknown.

The CDR3 extends over 15 amino acids. Germline V gives CDR1 SGDLS, CDR2 YYNGEE. V was clipped by 4 bases and J by 5 bases; unmatched bases: 6. Libraries were prepared by immunoSEQ multiplex PCR; TCRdb keeps only in-frame clonotypes and omits some of them. Of around 40,000 clones listed, around 83% are singletons. Time point meaning: week 11, during vaccination. Vaccinated patients received 300 ug of mutant IDH1 20-mer peptide per dose, with topical imiquimod. Astrocytomas found in donors were new, WHO grade 3 or 4, IDH1-mutant and ATRX-lost. This chain uses TRBV9 with TRBJ2-1, with 10 bases matching TRBD2. The sample here was PBMCs, taken from a glioma patient whose treatment included an IDH1 peptide vaccine. The TCR originated in a man aged 35 to 55 with glioma. The CDR3: CASSPHLAGDNEQFF. The CDR3 DNA reads as TGTGCCAGCAGCCCCCACCTAGCGGGAGACAATGAGCAGTTCTTC.